Shown below are 26 T cell receptor beta chains from a single sample sequenced in a study of post-analysis software for immune sequencing data. Findings of the study overall: Among roughly five TRBV segments more frequent in patients than controls were TRBV5-6, TRBV5-1 and TRBV20-1.

No antigens are known for them. Unique molecular identifiers had been added to the TCR beta cDNA libraries. Using its own MiXCR run on the PCR reads, TCRdb lists one record per CDR3 protein. This table has fewer than 850,000 distinct CDR3 sequences, about half appearing once. Sample: blood. The receptors derive from a girl between 5 and 17 years old with multiple sclerosis.

The CDR3 is CASAQHSGNTGELFF. In DNA, the CDR3 is TGTGCCAGTGCCCAACACAGCGGGAACACCGGGGAGCTGTTTTTT. This chain uses TRBV12-3 or TRBV12-4 with TRBJ2-2, with D perhaps matching TRBD2 (5 bases). The CDR3 covers 15 residues. With 9 bases removed from V and 1 base from J, the gap between germline ends came to 15 bases.

This clonotype was observed a handful of times. This chain's CDR3 is CASSVSSGLAYEQYF. CDR3 DNA: TGTGCCAGCAGCGTCAGTAGCGGGCTAGCCTACGAGCAGTACTTC. The V call is TRBV9, the J call TRBJ2-7; 7 bases fit TRBD2. Per germline, CDR1 SGDLS and CDR2 YYNGEE. Trimming took 2 bases from V and 2 from J; bases not matched to a gene: 7. The CDR3 has 15 residues.

The genes are TRBV29-1 and TRBJ2-1, with D perhaps TRBD1 (6 bases). V lost 3 bases and J 4 bases, leaving 7 bases between the germline ends. CDR1 is SQVTM and CDR2 is ANQGSEA in the germline V gene. The CDR3 has 12 residues. The CDR3 DNA follows: TGCAGCGTTGAGGACAGATACAATGAGCAGTTCTTC. It translates to CSVEDRYNEQFF.

As for this clonotype: At one of its ends the junction is not consistent with the germline gene, which may arise from a read error. The gene calls are TRBV20-1 and TRBJ1-1; D is unclear. CDR3 length: 14 residues. Germline-derived CDR1 and CDR2 are DFQATT and SNEGSKA (reference sequence). CDR3 DNA: TGCAGTGCTAGAGATTTCAGTTTGAACACTAAAGCTTTCTTT. Translated, it gives CSARDFSLNTKAFF.

This clonotype was counted a few times. The CDR3 spells CASSYNMKVPNSNQPQHF. The CDR3, as DNA: TGTGCCAGCAGTTACAACATGAAGGTACCTAATAGCAATCAGCCCCAGCATTTT. This rearrangement joins TRBV6-2 or TRBV6-3 to TRBJ1-5, with D hard to call. The ends were cut back, 2 bases at V and 0 bases at J, with 17 bases in the middle. This CDR3 has 18 residues. CDR1 is MNHEY, CDR2 SVGEGT, per germline.

The V call is TRBV27, the J call TRBJ2-7; D gene unclear. Trimming pared 3 bases from V and 2 bases from J, leaving 8 bases between. This CDR3 region has 13 residues. Germline CDR1 and CDR2: MNHEY and SMNVEV (reference sequence). The CDR3 sequence: CASSFNGAYEQYF. CDR3 DNA: TGTGCCAGCAGTTTCAACGGAGCCTACGAGCAGTACTTC.

The genes are TRBV7-2 and TRBJ2-7; 7 nucleotides match TRBD1. CDR1 and CDR2 from the germline V gene are SGHTA and FQGNSA. With 1 base clipped from V and 0 bases from J, the junction kept 9 bases outside the gene matches. The CDR3 contains 17 residues. CDR3 region: CASSLDPPGQTSYEQYF. In DNA, the CDR3 is TGTGCCAGCAGCTTAGATCCTCCGGGACAGACCTCCTACGAGCAGTACTTC.

This clonotype was seen only a few times. CDR3 protein: CASSASGSRTQYF. CDR3 bases: TGTGCCAGCAGCGCCAGCGGGAGTCGTACCCAGTACTTC. The genes are TRBV9 and TRBJ2-4, with 8 bases lining up with TRBD2. Germline loops: CDR1 SGDLS, CDR2 YYNGEE. Germline trimming cut 3 bases from V and 13 bases from J; bases unmatched to any gene: 9. The CDR3 has 13 amino acids.

The chain is built from TRBV7-8 and TRBJ1-4, with D possibly TRBD1 on 5 matching bases. The CDR3 sequence is 16 residues long. Germline V gives CDR1 SGHVS, CDR2 FQNEAQ. Trimming stripped 5 bases from V and 0 bases from J, with 13 bases between. CDR3: CASSPFGGATNEKLFF. In DNA form, the CDR3 reads TGTGCCAGCAGCCCCTTTGGAGGGGCAACTAATGAAAAACTGTTTTTT. Full variable domain (outside the CDR3, taken from reference TRBV7-8 and TRBJ1-4): GAGVSQSPRYKVAKRGQDVALRCDPISGHVSLFWYQQALGQGPEFLTYFQNEAQLDKSGLPSDRFFAERPEGSVSTLKIQRTQQEDSAVYLCASSPFGGATNEKLFFGSGTQLSVL.

DNA for the CDR3: TGTGCCAGCAGCTACAGGGTCTGGGAGACCCAGTACTTC. Amino acids: CASSYRVWETQYF. The V call is TRBV11-3, the J call TRBJ2-5; D may be TRBD1 (6 bases). The germline V and J ends were trimmed by 4 bases and 5 bases, with 11 bases remaining between them. CDR1 is SGHNT and CDR2 is YENEEA in the germline V gene. The CDR3 covers 13 residues.

This clonotype was picked up one time. The chain couples TRBV7-8 to TRBJ1-5; D not resolved. The germline gives CDR1 SGHVS, CDR2 FQNEAQ. Trimming cost V 1 base and J 7 bases, with 8 bases left between them. The CDR3 runs 13 residues. The CDR3 DNA reads TGTGCCAGCAGCTTAGGGAGGTCCCAGCCCCAGCATTTT. Amino acid sequence: CASSLGRSQPQHF.

The chain uses TRBV30 and TRBJ1-4, with TRBD1 identical over 7 bases. V lost 7 bases to trimming and J lost 6 bases; unmatched junction nucleotides: 8. There are 13 residues in the CDR3. CDR1 is GTSNPN and CDR2 is SVGIG in the germline V gene (reference sequence). Written as DNA, the CDR3 is TGTGCCTCCGACAGGGTGTCTGATGAAAAACTGTTTTTT. This sequence encodes CASDRVSDEKLFF.

This clonotype was counted between two and nine times. The chain uses TRBV6-5 and TRBJ2-5; D might be TRBD1 or TRBD2, each matching 5 bases. CDR3 length: 14 residues. Trimming pared 6 bases from V and 5 bases from J, leaving 16 bases between. CDR1 MNHEY and CDR2 SVGAGI come from the germline V gene. CDR3 coding DNA: TGTGCCAGCAGCAGCCGGGGACCGGGGGAGACCCAGTACTTC. Translated: CASSSRGPGETQYF.

A few counts support this clonotype. The chain carries TRBV10-1 and TRBJ2-7; 7 nucleotides align to TRBD1. This CDR3 is built from 14 residues. Germline-derived CDR1 and CDR2 are WNHNN and SYGVQD (reference sequence). The trim removed 4 bases at V and 4 bases at J, leaving 7 bases unmatched. CDR3 sequence (DNA): TGCGCCAGCAGTGGAGGGGGCGGTGAGTACGAGCAGTACTTC. Amino acids: CASSGGGGEYEQYF.

This clonotype was seen more than once but under ten times. This rearrangement joins TRBV18 to TRBJ2-4, with 11 nucleotides matching TRBD1. The closer fit of TRBJ2-7 to the DNA end suggests the J call may be wrong. The CDR3 runs 14 residues. Germline V gene sequence: CDR1 KGHSH, CDR2 LQKENI. The CDR3 nucleotides are TGTGCCAGCTCGCGGACAGGGGGCTTTTACGAGCAGTACTTC. This codes for CASSRTGGFYEQYF.

The genes are TRBV7-9 and TRBJ1-4, with a possible D match to TRBD1 (6 bases). The CDR3 sequence is 18 residues long. In germline, CDR1 is SEHNR, CDR2 FQNEAQ (reference sequence). V gave up 3 bases and J gave up 0 bases, with 17 bases separating them. CDR3 region: CASSLGEDRSATNEKLFF. CDR3 DNA sequence: TGTGCCAGCAGCTTGGGCGAAGACAGGAGTGCAACTAATGAAAAACTGTTTTTT.

There are a few counts of this clonotype. This chain links TRBV6-1 with TRBJ2-7, with TRBD2 matching over 12 bases. Germline lookup yields CDR1 MNHNS and CDR2 SASEGT. The CDR3 sequence is 15 residues long. Trimming cost V 5 bases and J 6 bases; bases outside gene matches: 8. In DNA, the CDR3 is TGTGCCAGCAGTCTAAGGACTAGCGGGAATGGCGAGCAGTACTTC. This codes for CASSLRTSGNGEQYF.

The chain uses TRBV6-6 and TRBJ2-7, with D maybe TRBD2 (5 bases). The CDR3 sequence is 13 residues long. Germline CDR1 and CDR2: MNHNY and SVGAGI (reference sequence). V lost 6 bases, J lost 4 bases, and 13 bases lay in between. Here the CDR3 reads CASSSNKRYEQYF. The CDR3, as DNA: TGTGCCAGCAGCTCTAATAAGCGGTACGAGCAGTACTTC.

The genes are TRBV29-1 and TRBJ1-4; 7 bases agree with TRBD1. V shed 6 bases, J shed 0 bases, and the junction held 1 base outside the gene matches. CDR1 and CDR2 (germline): SQVTM, ANQGSEA. The CDR3 spans 13 residues. The CDR3 DNA is TGCAGCGTCGGACAGGCAACTAATGAAAAACTGTTTTTT. As protein: CSVGQATNEKLFF.

This clonotype showed up just a few times. V gene TRBV7-8 combines with J gene TRBJ2-7, with D unresolved. With 0 bases removed from V and 4 bases from J, the gap between germline ends came to 10 bases. The CDR3 is 14 residues long. Germline V gene sequence: CDR1 SGHVS, CDR2 FQNEAQ. The CDR3 protein is CASSLATPSYEQYF. The CDR3 nucleotides are TGTGCCAGCAGCTTAGCCACGCCCTCGTACGAGCAGTACTTC. Complete variable domain (other parts from reference TRBV7-8 and TRBJ2-7): GAGVSQSPRYKVAKRGQDVALRCDPISGHVSLFWYQQALGQGPEFLTYFQNEAQLDKSGLPSDRFFAERPEGSVSTLKIQRTQQEDSAVYLCASSLATPSYEQYFGPGTRLTVT.

This chain joins TRBV28 and TRBJ2-7; 10 bases map to TRBD1. Germline trimming cut 5 bases from V and 5 bases from J; bases unmatched to any gene: 6. CDR1 and CDR2 from the germline V gene are MDHEN and SYDVKM. The CDR3 spans 14 residues. CDR3 DNA: TGTGCCAGCAGTGCCCCCGGGACAGGGGACGAGCAGTACTTC. It is translated as CASSAPGTGDEQYF.

The chain joins TRBV27 to TRBJ2-7, with D maybe TRBD2 (5 bases). V lost 6 bases, J lost 3 bases, and 18 bases lay in between. Germline V gene data show CDR1 as MNHEY and CDR2 as SMNVEV (reference sequence). CDR3 length: 15 amino acids. The CDR3 region is CASRELGLGNYEQYF. CDR3 in DNA: TGTGCCAGCAGGGAACTAGGACTGGGCAACTACGAGCAGTACTTC.

The V gene is TRBV29-1, the J gene TRBJ2-3, with TRBD2 identical over 12 bases. The CDR3 sequence is 15 residues long. The germline V gene encodes CDR1 SQVTM and CDR2 ANQGSEA. J gave up 2 bases and V 7 bases, and 7 bases lay outside the gene matches. CDR3 sequence reads: CSASGLAGNTDTQYF. CDR3 sequence (DNA): TGCAGCGCTTCCGGACTAGCGGGGAACACAGATACGCAGTATTTT.

This clonotype has a handful of counts. The rearrangement links TRBV4-1 to TRBJ2-1; unclear D gene. The V end lost 3 bases, the J end lost 15 bases, and 21 bases lay between the germline ends. In germline, CDR1 is MGHRA, CDR2 YSYEKL. The CDR3 contains 14 residues. The CDR3 protein is CASSQEAGSYSRFF. The CDR3 coding sequence is TGCGCCAGCAGCCAGGAAGCTGGATCCTACTCCCGGTTCTTC.

The chain combines TRBV13 with TRBJ1-1, with TRBD1 matching 10 bases. The CDR3 totals 19 residues. CDR1 is PRHDT, CDR2 FYEKMQ, per germline (reference sequence). V dropped 5 bases and J dropped 6; count of bases not matched to a gene: 21. The CDR3 spells CASSTPRDRGLANNAEAFF. DNA for the CDR3: TGTGCCAGCAGCACCCCGAGAGACAGGGGGCTGGCAAATAACGCTGAAGCTTTCTTT. Together with reference TRBV13 and TRBJ1-1, the CDR3 gives the full variable domain: AAGVIQSPRHLIKEKRETATLKCYPIPRHDTVYWYQQGPGQDPQFLISFYEKMQSDKGSIPDRFSAQQFSDYHSELNMSSLELGDSALYFCASSTPRDRGLANNAEAFFGQGTRLTVV.

The rearrangement uses TRBV10-3 and TRBJ2-7, with D uncertain. Germline V gene data show CDR1 as ENHRY and CDR2 as SYGVKD. The CDR3 contains 13 residues. The ends were cut back, 0 bases at V and 7 bases at J, with 10 bases in the middle. As DNA, the CDR3 is TGTGCCATCAGTGAGTCGCTTACCTTTGAGCAGTACTTC. Its protein is CAISESLTFEQYF.